These 20 T cell receptor beta chains originate from one sample sequenced in a study of glioma-infiltrating T cells after dendritic cell vaccination. Produced via immunoSEQ multiplex PCR; TCRdb's table is partial and in-frame only. Of some 110,000 clones listed, around 91% were seen once; the top ten hold roughly 2.8%. The time point here: after dendritic cell vaccination, including at tumor progression/relapse. The sequencing used blood, collected after dendritic cell vaccination. The receptor set was obtained from a human donor with glioblastoma.

The V and J genes are TRBV5-1 and TRBJ2-7; a possible D gene is TRBD1 (5 bases). CDR1 SGHRS and CDR2 YFSETQ come from the germline V gene. The CDR3 is made up of 16 amino acids. The V end was cut by 0 bases, the J end by 3 bases, with 16 bases between. Here the CDR3 reads CASSLGGSQAGYEQYF. The CDR3 bases are TGCGCCAGCAGCTTGGGGGGCAGTCAAGCTGGCTACGAGCAGTACTTC.

A single count supports this clone. The CDR3 sequence: CAWSGGGNQPQHF. The CDR3 DNA sequence: TGTGCCTGGAGCGGGGGGGGGAATCAGCCCCAGCATTTT. This sequence joins TRBV30 and TRBJ1-5; D is perhaps TRBD1 (5 bases). V was pared by 3 bases and J by 4 bases, with 10 bases between. The V gene's germline CDR1 is GTSNPN and CDR2 SVGIG (reference sequence). The CDR3 spans 13 residues.

This clone occurred once. The J gene is TRBJ1-2, the V gene TRBV6-1; D not resolved. Trimming took 0 bases from V and 4 from J, leaving 9 bases between them. The CDR3 runs to 14 residues. The V gene's germline CDR1 is MNHNS and CDR2 SASEGT. The CDR3 reads CASSEAQRAYGYTF. The CDR3, as DNA: TGTGCCAGCAGTGAAGCTCAGAGGGCCTATGGCTACACCTTC.

The chain carries TRBV11-2 and TRBJ2-7; weak D call: TRBD1 (5 bases). The CDR3 is 15 amino acids. The germline CDR1 and CDR2 sequences are SGHAT and FQNNGV. The ends were cut back, 2 bases at V and 0 bases at J, with 11 bases in the middle. Here the CDR3 DNA reads TGTGCCAGCAGCTTATATCAGGGAAGCTCCTACGAGCAGTACTTC. Protein product: CASSLYQGSSYEQYF.

The V call is TRBV5-1, the J call TRBJ2-7, with 10 bases that match TRBD1. Germline V gives CDR1 SGHRS, CDR2 YFSETQ. This CDR3 region has 15 residues. V lost 4 bases and J lost 1; bases outside the gene matches: 5. The CDR3, as DNA: TGCGCCAGCAGCAGGGGACAGGGGTTGTCCTACGAGCAGTACTTC. The encoded protein is CASSRGQGLSYEQYF.

V and J are TRBV6-1 and TRBJ2-7; the D gene is possibly TRBD1 (6 bases). The V gene lost 3 bases and the J gene lost 9 bases, with 12 bases spanning the gap. The germline V gene has CDR1 MNHNS and CDR2 SASEGT. The CDR3 spans 12 residues. The CDR3 DNA is TGTGCCAGCAGTGATTGGGGGCTGGGGCAGTACTTC. Protein sequence: CASSDWGLGQYF.

This clone was seen once. The chain links TRBV4-2 to TRBJ1-5, with 8 bases aligning to TRBD1. Looked up from germline, CDR1 is LGHNA and CDR2 is YNFKEQ. Trimming at V came to 4 bases and at J to 4 bases, leaving 6 bases not matched to a gene. The CDR3 is made up of 15 amino acids. This CDR3 is CASSPTGAQNQPQHF. The CDR3 coding sequence is TGTGCCAGCAGCCCGACAGGGGCCCAAAATCAGCCCCAGCATTTT.

The sample holds a few counts of this clone. The CDR3: CASSLSGAYEQYF. As DNA, the CDR3 is TGTGCCAGCAGCTTGTCGGGGGCCTACGAGCAGTACTTC. The V gene is TRBV7-9, the J gene TRBJ2-7; TRBD2 might be the D (6 bases). Deletions cut 3 bases from V and 2 bases from J, with 8 bases between. CDR3 size: 13 residues. Germline V gene data show CDR1 as SEHNR and CDR2 as FQNEAQ (reference sequence).

CDR3 residues: CASSSQTGGSNQPQHF. DNA for the CDR3: TGTGCCAGCAGCTCCCAGACAGGGGGCAGCAATCAGCCCCAGCATTTT. V is TRBV7-9 and J is TRBJ1-5; 10 bases are a match to TRBD1. The germline V gene has CDR1 SEHNR and CDR2 FQNEAQ (reference sequence). This CDR3 is built from 16 residues. After removal of 4 bases from V and 1 base from J, the junction contained 4 bases not matched to a gene.

This clone was seen once. The chain combines TRBV19 with TRBJ2-7; D may be TRBD2 (6 bases). V lost 5 bases and J 4 bases, leaving 15 bases between the germline ends. This CDR3 has 14 amino acids. Germline V CDR1 and CDR2: LNHDA, SQIVND (reference sequence). The CDR3 spells CASSEGGFDYEQYF. The CDR3 DNA follows: TGTGCCAGTAGTGAAGGAGGGTTTGATTACGAGCAGTACTTC.

The chain recombines TRBV5-1 with TRBJ2-3; 10 bases are a match to TRBD2. Looked up from germline, CDR1 is SGHRS and CDR2 is YFSETQ. The CDR3 length is 16 residues. V lost 0 bases and J lost 2; bases outside the gene matches: 3. CDR3 sequence reads: CASSLELAGNTDTQYF. Here the CDR3 DNA reads TGCGCCAGCAGCTTGGAACTAGCGGGGAACACAGATACGCAGTATTTT.

The V call is TRBV6-1, the J call TRBJ1-4, with TRBD1 identical over 8 bases. Germline CDR1 MNHNS, CDR2 SASEGT. CDR3 length: 16 amino acids. V was pared by 1 base and J by 0 bases, with 1 base of the junction left unmatched. The CDR3 loop is CASSEETGATNEKLFF. CDR3 in DNA: TGTGCCAGCAGTGAAGAGACAGGGGCAACTAATGAAAAACTGTTTTTT.

The chain employs TRBV6-1 and TRBJ2-1, with TRBD1 as a possible D gene (5 bases). Germline-derived CDR1 and CDR2 are MNHNS and SASEGT. This CDR3 contains 15 residues. Trimming left V 7 bases short and J 9 bases short, with 22 bases between. CDR3 sequence reads: CASTSTVLDWGEQFF. The DNA for the CDR3 is TGTGCCAGCACCTCGACAGTTCTGGATTGGGGTGAGCAGTTCTTC.

This chain joins TRBV7-9 and TRBJ2-3, with a weak D call TRBD2 (7 bases). Trimming took off 8 bases at V and 4 bases at J, with 25 bases between the two ends. Germline V CDR1 and CDR2: SEHNR, FQNEAQ (reference sequence). This CDR3 has 17 residues. This CDR3 reads CASGPRWGRERADTQYF. CDR3 coding DNA: TGTGCCAGCGGCCCCAGGTGGGGGCGGGAGAGGGCAGATACGCAGTATTTT. Full variable domain (outside the CDR3, taken from reference TRBV7-9 and TRBJ2-3): DTGVSQNPRHKITKRGQNVTFRCDPISEHNRLYWYRQTLGQGPEFLTYFQNEAQLEKSRLLSDRFSAERPKGSFSTLEIQRTEQGDSAMYLCASGPRWGRERADTQYFGPGTRLTVL.

This clone was observed once. V gene TRBV6-4 combines with J gene TRBJ1-2; 8 bases align to TRBD1. The CDR3 has 15 residues. CDR1 MRHNA and CDR2 SNTAGT come from the germline V gene. V lost 4 bases, J lost 1 base, and 5 bases stayed unmatched. CDR3 residues: CASSAGQGNNYGYTF. The CDR3 DNA reads TGTGCCAGCAGTGCCGGACAGGGAAATAACTATGGCTACACCTTC.

The chain carries TRBV7-2 and TRBJ2-7, with 9 bases matching TRBD2. The CDR3 has 14 residues. Per the germline V gene, CDR1 is SGHTA and CDR2 is FQGNSA. V was pared by 5 bases and J by 1 base, with 3 bases of the junction left unmatched. CDR3 nucleotides: TGTGCCAGCAGCGATAGCGGGGGTTCCTACGAGCAGTACTTC. This encodes CASSDSGGSYEQYF.

V gene TRBV9 combines with J gene TRBJ2-1; 8 nucleotides align to TRBD2. Germline V gene lookup returns CDR1 SGDLS and CDR2 YYNGEE. This CDR3 has 14 amino acids. Losses at the gene ends were 1 base for V and 8 bases for J; bases not matched to a gene: 5. The CDR3 loop reads CASSVRGGGDEQFF. DNA for the CDR3: TGTGCCAGCAGCGTACGGGGGGGCGGGGATGAGCAGTTCTTC.

The chain is built from TRBV5-1 and TRBJ2-3; 11 bases are shared with TRBD2. This CDR3 comprises 15 residues. Germline V gives CDR1 SGHRS, CDR2 YFSETQ. The trim removed 0 bases at V and 7 bases at J, leaving 4 bases unmatched. In nucleotides, the CDR3 is TGCGCCAGCAGCTTGGCCGGGACTAGCGGACATACGCAGTATTTT. Translated: CASSLAGTSGHTQYF.

The J gene is TRBJ1-5, the V gene TRBV18; TRBD1 aligns across 8 bases. CDR1 KGHSH and CDR2 LQKENI come from the germline V gene. The junction had 13 bases not matched to a gene; V was cut back by 3 bases and J by 6 bases. The CDR3 sequence is 17 residues long. The CDR3 is CASSPVRAGGAGQPQHF. The CDR3 DNA follows: TGTGCCAGCTCACCGGTACGCGCAGGGGGCGCGGGTCAGCCCCAGCATTTT.

This clone was recorded a few times. The chain is built from TRBV4-1 and TRBJ2-7; a possible D gene is TRBD1 (8 bases). This CDR3 has 18 residues. V was clipped by 6 bases and J by 0 bases, with 24 bases between them. The germline CDR1 and CDR2 sequences are MGHRA and YSYEKL. CDR3 coding DNA: TGCGCCAGCAGTCCCTGGGGGGGATCGGGACAGGACTCCTACGAGCAGTACTTC. It encodes CASSPWGGSGQDSYEQYF.